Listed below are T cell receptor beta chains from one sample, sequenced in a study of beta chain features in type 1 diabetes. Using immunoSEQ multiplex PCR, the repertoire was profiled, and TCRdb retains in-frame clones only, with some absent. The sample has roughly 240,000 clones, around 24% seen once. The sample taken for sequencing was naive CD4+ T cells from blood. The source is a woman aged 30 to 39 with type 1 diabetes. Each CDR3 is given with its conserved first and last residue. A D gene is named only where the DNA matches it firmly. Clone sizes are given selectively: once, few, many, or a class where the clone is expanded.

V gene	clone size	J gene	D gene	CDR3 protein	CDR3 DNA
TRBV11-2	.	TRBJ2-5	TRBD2	CASSFGTSGETQYF	TGTGCCAGCAGCTTTGGGACTAGCGGAGAGACCCAGTACTTC
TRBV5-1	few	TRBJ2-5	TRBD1	CASSLGQGASQETQYF	TGCGCCAGCAGCTTGGGACAGGGGGCTTCCCAAGAGACCCAGTACTTC
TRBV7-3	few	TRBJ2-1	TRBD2	CASSLTTSGSSYEQFF	TGTGCCAGCAGCTTAACTACTAGCGGGAGTAGCTATGAGCAGTTCTTC
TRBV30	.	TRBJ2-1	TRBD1	CAWSVRDRQLSYNEQFF	TGTGCCTGGAGTGTACGGGACAGACAACTATCCTACAATGAGCAGTTCTTC
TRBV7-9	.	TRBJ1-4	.	CASSLRGSPNEKLFF	TGTGCCAGCAGCTTACGCGGATCCCCTAATGAAAAACTGTTTTTT
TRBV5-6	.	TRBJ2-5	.	CASSSRRGEAQYF	TGTGCCAGCAGCTCCCGCAGGGGAGAGGCACAGTACTTC
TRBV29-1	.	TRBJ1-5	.	CSVRQANQPQHF	TGCAGCGTAAGACAGGCCAATCAGCCCCAGCATTTT
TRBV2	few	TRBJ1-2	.	CASRAYGYTF	TGTGCCAGCAGGGCCTATGGCTACACCTTC
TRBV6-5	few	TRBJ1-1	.	CASSPGQQNTEAFF	TGTGCCAGCAGCCCTGGACAGCAGAACACTGAAGCTTTCTTT
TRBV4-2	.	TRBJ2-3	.	CASSQALGGPGADTQYF	TGTGCCAGCAGCCAAGCCCTTGGCGGCCCAGGGGCGGATACGCAGTATTTT
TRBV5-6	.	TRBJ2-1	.	CASSRALYEQFF	TGTGCCAGCAGCCGAGCTTTGTATGAGCAGTTCTTC
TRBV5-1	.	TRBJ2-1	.	CASSLCKAFF	TGCGCCAGCAGCTTATGTAAAGCGTTCTTC
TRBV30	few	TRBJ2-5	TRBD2	CAWNPGLAGRETQYF	TGTGCCTGGAACCCGGGACTAGCGGGAAGGGAGACCCAGTACTTC
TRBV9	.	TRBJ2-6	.	CASSVVSGPGANVLTF	TGTGCCAGCAGCGTAGTTTCAGGGCCGGGGGCCAACGTCCTGACTTTC
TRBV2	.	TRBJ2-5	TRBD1	CASRDRVETQYF	TGTGCCAGCAGGGACAGGGTGGAGACCCAGTACTTC
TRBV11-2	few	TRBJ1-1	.	CASSSGQFNTEAFF	TGTGCCAGCAGCTCCGGACAGTTTAACACTGAAGCTTTCTTT
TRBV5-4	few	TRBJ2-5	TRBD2	CASSPLPGRETQYF	TGTGCCAGCAGCCCCTTACCCGGGAGGGAGACCCAGTACTTC
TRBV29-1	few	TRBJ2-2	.	CSVDETNTGELFF	TGCAGCGTTGACGAGACGAACACCGGGGAGCTGTTTTTT
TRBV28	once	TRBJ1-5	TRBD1	CASNNRGQLNYQPQHF	TGTGCCAGCAACAACAGGGGACAACTTAACTATCAGCCCCAGCATTTT
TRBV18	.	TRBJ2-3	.	CASSPGLQSTDTQYF	TGTGCCAGCTCACCGGGACTCCAGAGCACAGATACGCAGTATTTT
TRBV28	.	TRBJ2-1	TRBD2	CASSLSGLAGTGVYNEQFF	TGTGCCAGCAGTCTCTCGGGACTAGCGGGAACGGGCGTCTACAATGAGCAGTTCTTC
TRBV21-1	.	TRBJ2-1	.	CASSRVGTHVEFF	TGTGCCAGCAGCCGAGTTGGGACTCACGTCGAGTTCTTC
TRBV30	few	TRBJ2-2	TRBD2	CAWQGLAVNTGELFF	TGTGCCTGGCAGGGACTAGCGGTTAACACCGGGGAGCTGTTTTTT
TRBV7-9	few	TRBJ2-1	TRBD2	CASSLALAGQIF	TGTGCCAGCAGCTTAGCTCTAGCGGGGCAGATCTTC
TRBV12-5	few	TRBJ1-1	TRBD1	CASAGQGVTEAFF	TGTGCTAGTGCGGGACAGGGGGTCACTGAAGCTTTCTTT
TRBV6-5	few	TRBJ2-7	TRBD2	CASSVAGGGHEQYF	TGTGCCAGCAGTGTAGCGGGAGGCGGCCACGAGCAGTACTTC
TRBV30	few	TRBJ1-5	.	CAWSPQVSNQPQHF	TGTGCCTGGAGTCCCCAGGTTAGCAATCAGCCCCAGCATTTT
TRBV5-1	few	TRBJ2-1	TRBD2	CASSLQSGRETEQFF	TGCGCCAGCAGCTTGCAAAGCGGGAGGGAGACTGAGCAGTTCTTC
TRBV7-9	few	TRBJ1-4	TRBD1	CASSLADRGRLEEKLFF	TGTGCCAGCAGCTTAGCGGACAGGGGGCGTTTAGAAGAAAAACTGTTTTTT
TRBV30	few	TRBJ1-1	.	CAWSVSPRLEAFF	TGTGCCTGGAGTGTGAGCCCACGACTCGAAGCTTTCTTT
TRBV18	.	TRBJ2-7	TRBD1	CASSLRQGEKQYF	TGTGCCAGCTCCCTTCGACAGGGCGAGAAGCAGTACTTC
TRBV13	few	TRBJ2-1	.	CASQKAANEQFF	TGTGCCAGCCAGAAGGCGGCCAATGAGCAGTTCTTC
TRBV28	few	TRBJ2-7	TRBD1	CASSSPGTGIEQYF	TGTGCCAGCAGTTCCCCCGGGACAGGGATCGAGCAGTACTTC
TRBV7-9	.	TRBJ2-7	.	CASSLGPEQYF	TGTGCCAGCAGCTTAGGCCCCGAGCAGTACTTC
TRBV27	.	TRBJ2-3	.	CASKAGLATDTQYF	TGTGCCAGCAAGGCGGGGCTAGCGACAGATACGCAGTATTTT
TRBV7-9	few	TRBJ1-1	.	CASSPRATGEAFF	TGTGCCAGCAGCCCGCGTGCTACAGGTGAAGCTTTCTTT
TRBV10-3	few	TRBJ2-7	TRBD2	CATASTSPPYEQYF	TGTGCCACTGCTTCGACTAGCCCGCCCTACGAGCAGTACTTC
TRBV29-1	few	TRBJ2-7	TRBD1	CSVGRTGGKDEQYF	TGCAGCGTTGGGCGGACAGGGGGCAAGGACGAGCAGTACTTC
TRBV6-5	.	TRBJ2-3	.	CASSYWRGQGTQYF	TGTGCCAGCAGTTACTGGAGGGGGCAGGGTACGCAGTATTTT
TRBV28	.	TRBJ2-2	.	CASSITGNTGELFF	TGTGCCAGCAGTATAACAGGGAACACCGGGGAGCTGTTTTTT
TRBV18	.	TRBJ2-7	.	CASTTGDEQYF	TGTGCCAGCACAACGGGTGACGAGCAGTACTTC
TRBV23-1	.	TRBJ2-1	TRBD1	CASKDRPHSYNEQFF	TGCGCCAGCAAGGACAGGCCGCATTCCTACAATGAGCAGTTCTTC
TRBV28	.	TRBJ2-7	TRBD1	CASTGQGVTYEQYF	TGTGCCAGCACCGGACAGGGTGTGACCTACGAGCAGTACTTC
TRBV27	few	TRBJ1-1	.	CASSLAANTEAFF	TGTGCCAGCAGTTTAGCGGCGAACACTGAAGCTTTCTTT
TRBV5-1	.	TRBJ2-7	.	CASSFDGSYEQYF	TGCGCCAGCAGCTTCGACGGGTCCTACGAGCAGTACTTC
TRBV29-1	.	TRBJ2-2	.	CSVVQNTGELFF	TGCAGCGTCGTACAGAACACCGGGGAGCTGTTTTTT
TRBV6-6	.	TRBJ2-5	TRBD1	CASSETGQETQYF	TGTGCCAGCAGTGAGACAGGGCAAGAGACCCAGTACTTC
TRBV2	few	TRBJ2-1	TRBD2	CASTSGPYNEQFF	TGTGCCAGCACTAGCGGACCCTACAATGAGCAGTTCTTC
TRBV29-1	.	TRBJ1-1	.	CSVEGGVNTEAFF	TGCAGCGTTGAGGGAGGGGTGAACACTGAAGCTTTCTTT
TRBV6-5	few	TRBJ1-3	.	CASSYGPGLGNTIYF	TGTGCCAGCAGTTACGGTCCGGGACTAGGAAACACCATATATTTT
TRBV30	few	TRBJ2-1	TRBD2	CAWSVYGTSGRGAEQFF	TGTGCCTGGAGTGTATACGGGACTAGCGGGAGAGGGGCTGAGCAGTTCTTC
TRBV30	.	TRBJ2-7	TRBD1	CAWRTPGTGSEQYF	TGTGCCTGGAGGACCCCCGGGACAGGTAGCGAGCAGTACTTC
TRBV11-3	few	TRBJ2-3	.	CASRLPTGDTQYF	TGTGCCAGCCGACTCCCGACGGGGGATACGCAGTATTTT
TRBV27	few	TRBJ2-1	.	CASSLLAPGLWFF	TGTGCCAGCAGTTTACTAGCCCCGGGTCTTTGGTTCTTC
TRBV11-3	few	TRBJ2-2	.	CASSLGQLNTGELFF	TGTGCCAGCAGCTTAGGGCAGTTGAACACCGGGGAGCTGTTTTTT
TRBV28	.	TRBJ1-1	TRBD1	CASCSSGGRAEAFF	TGTGCCAGCTGTTCTTCAGGGGGCCGCGCTGAAGCTTTCTTT